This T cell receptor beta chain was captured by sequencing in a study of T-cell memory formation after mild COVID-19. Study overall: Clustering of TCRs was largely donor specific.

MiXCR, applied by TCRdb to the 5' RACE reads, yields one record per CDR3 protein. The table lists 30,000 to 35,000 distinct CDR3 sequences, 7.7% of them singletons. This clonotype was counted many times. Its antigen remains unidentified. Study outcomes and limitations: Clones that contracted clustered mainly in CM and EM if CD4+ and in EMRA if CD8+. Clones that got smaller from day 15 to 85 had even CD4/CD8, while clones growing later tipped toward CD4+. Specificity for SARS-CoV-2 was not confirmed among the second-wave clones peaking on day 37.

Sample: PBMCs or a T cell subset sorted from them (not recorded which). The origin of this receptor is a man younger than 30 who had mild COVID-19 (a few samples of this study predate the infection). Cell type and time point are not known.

CDR3 in amino acids: CASNPPGGIYGYTF. The CDR3 coding sequence is TGCGCCAGCAACCCCCCAGGCGGGATTTATGGCTACACCTTC. V usage is TRBV5-1 and J usage is TRBJ1-2; D call uncertain. Germline assignment: CDR1 SGHRS and CDR2 YFSETQ. With 6 bases removed from V and 5 bases from J, the gap between germline ends came to 17 bases. The CDR3 spans 14 residues.